Below are 23 T cell receptor beta chains sequenced from a single sample in a study of regulatory T cells in long-lasting Graves disease. CDR3-region Arm-PCR and iRepertoire HTBI primers produced the TCR beta libraries. One entry per CDR3 protein results from TCRdb running MiXCR on the multiplex PCR reads. The data contain under 500,000 distinct CDR3 sequences, around 21% of them singletons. The time point here: persistent/refractory GD, antithyroid drugs over 5 years with positive TRAb. PBMC RNA served as the TCR library source. Here the sequenced sample was peripheral blood mononuclear cells (PBMCs), taken when the disease was refractory, from a patient treated with antithyroid drugs. These receptors were obtained from a female donor with Graves disease.

J is TRBJ2-5 and V is TRBV12-3 or TRBV12-4; TRBD1 matches at 12 bases. The CDR3 contains 18 residues. V was pared by 1 base and J by 4 bases, with 10 bases of the junction left unmatched. The CDR3 loop is CASSLGFIGTGGAETQYF. CDR3 sequence (DNA): TGTGCCAGCAGTTTAGGTTTCATAGGGACAGGGGGCGCAGAGACCCAGTACTTC.

In this sample, this clonotype turned up a few times. The junction shows a germline mismatch at one end, possibly a read error. As DNA, the CDR3 is TGTGCTAGCAGCTTAGAAGCGGGAGAGACCTACGAGCAGTACTTC. Encoded protein: CASSLEAGETYEQYF. This chain links TRBV7-7 with TRBJ2-7; the match to TRBD2 covers 8 bases. The CDR3 has 15 residues. From germline, CDR1 is SSHAT and CDR2 FNYEAQ (reference sequence).

This clonotype was picked up a small number of times. V and J are TRBV5-6 and TRBJ2-7, with D perhaps TRBD2 (6 bases). The CDR3 totals 14 residues. V lost 10 bases and J lost 3, with 20 bases in between. Germline V gene data show CDR1 as SGHDT and CDR2 as YYEEEE. CDR3: CASTWGELGYEQYF. As DNA, the CDR3 is TGTGCCTCGACTTGGGGGGAGCTCGGCTACGAGCAGTACTTC.

This clonotype was seen a handful of times. The rearrangement uses TRBV2 and TRBJ2-5; unclear D gene. The CDR3 runs 16 residues. V gave up 1 base and J gave up 1 base, with 13 bases separating them. Germline V gene lookup returns CDR1 SNHLY and CDR2 FYNNEI. CDR3 nucleotide sequence: TGTGCCAGCAGTGAAGGGGCGGCAAATATCCAAGAGACCCAGTACTTC. It yields the protein CASSEGAANIQETQYF.

The chain couples TRBV5-1 to TRBJ2-6, with D uncertain. Looked up from germline, CDR1 is SGHRS and CDR2 is YFSETQ. Trimming took 4 bases from V and 2 from J, leaving 13 bases between them. The CDR3 extends over 16 amino acids. DNA of the CDR3: TGCGCCAGCAGCCCAGGACCCCTCCCTGGGGCCAACGTCCTGACTTTC. Protein: CASSPGPLPGANVLTF.

This clonotype was seen many times. The rearrangement links TRBV12-3 or TRBV12-4 to TRBJ1-6, with D perhaps TRBD1 (6 bases). V was shortened by 8 bases and J by 6 bases, with 14 bases between the two germline ends. The CDR3 totals 14 residues. The DNA of the CDR3 is TGTGCCAGCGGGGGGCATGGCAGTAATTCACCCCTCCACTTT. Encoded protein: CASGGHGSNSPLHF.

This clonotype was picked up a small number of times. The chain combines TRBV7-9 with TRBJ2-7; 8 bases match TRBD2. V lost 5 bases, J lost 1 base, and 10 bases stayed unmatched. The CDR3 is made up of 16 amino acids. Germline assignment: CDR1 SEHNR and CDR2 FQNEAQ (reference sequence). The CDR3 here is CASSTIGGASSYEQYF. DNA of the CDR3: TGTGCCAGCAGCACTATCGGGGGGGCCTCTTCCTACGAGCAGTACTTC.

Concerning this clonotype itself: Its ends do not fully match the called genes, so a read error is possible. The V and J genes are TRBV6-1 and TRBJ2-7; 10 bases fit TRBD2. The CDR3 runs 16 residues. Germline V gene data show CDR1 as MNHNS and CDR2 as SASEGT. CDR3 nucleotide sequence: TGTGCCGGCAGTGCTCTACTAGCGGGACGTCCCCGCGAGCAGTACTTC. Its protein is CAGSALLAGRPREQYF.

V usage is TRBV4-1 and J usage is TRBJ2-7, with D hard to call. Germline lookup yields CDR1 MGHRA and CDR2 YSYEKL. This CDR3 is built from 13 residues. Trimming left V 8 bases short and J 0 bases short, with 11 bases between. The DNA of the CDR3 is TGCGCCAGCGGTCCGATGGGCTCCTACGAGCAGTACTTC. Its translation is CASGPMGSYEQYF.

The chain joins TRBV6-1 to TRBJ2-1; 9 nucleotides line up with TRBD2. V gave up 4 bases and J gave up 0 bases; unmatched junction bases: 10. The CDR3 loop spans 18 amino acids. Germline loops: CDR1 MNHNS, CDR2 SASEGT. The CDR3 sequence: CASSGPSGTRSSYNEQFF. The CDR3, as DNA: TGTGCCAGCAGTGGTCCTAGCGGGACTAGAAGCTCCTACAATGAGCAGTTCTTC.

This clonotype showed up many times. The chain uses TRBV27 and TRBJ1-2; tentatively, D is TRBD1 (5 bases). Germline V lookup: CDR1 MNHEY, CDR2 SMNVEV (reference sequence). The V and J ends lost 5 bases and 4 bases respectively, with 17 bases between them. CDR3 length equals 15 residues. The CDR3 region has the DNA TGTGCCAGCAGTACGCGAGGGGTTTCCATCTATGGCTACACCTTC. It yields the protein CASSTRGVSIYGYTF.

This clonotype was counted a few times. The gene calls are TRBV20-1 and TRBJ1-1; 7 nucleotides match TRBD1. V gave up 7 bases and J gave up 6 bases; unmatched junction bases: 14. CDR1 is DFQATT, CDR2 SNEGSKA, per germline (reference sequence). The CDR3 totals 14 residues. The CDR3 spells CSVQYLTGEAEAFF. CDR3 nucleotides: TGCAGTGTCCAATACCTTACAGGGGAGGCTGAAGCTTTCTTT.

The rearrangement links TRBV11-2 to TRBJ2-5; no clear D gene. Trimming stripped 2 bases from V and 5 bases from J, with 9 bases between. The germline V gene has CDR1 SGHAT and CDR2 FQNNGV. The CDR3 length is 13 residues. This CDR3 reads CASSLKSFETQYF. The CDR3 DNA is TGTGCCAGCAGCTTAAAATCGTTTGAGACCCAGTACTTC.

The chain is built from TRBV5-1 and TRBJ1-6, with 10 nucleotides matching TRBD1. V gave up 0 bases and J gave up 6 bases; unmatched junction bases: 6. Germline-derived CDR1 and CDR2 are SGHRS and YFSETQ. The CDR3 sequence is 17 residues long. The chain's CDR3 is CASSLEGQGRGNSPLHF. The CDR3 DNA sequence: TGCGCCAGCAGCTTGGAGGGACAGGGGAGAGGTAATTCACCCCTCCACTTT.

Only a few counts were recorded for this clonotype. The chain has TRBV11-2 and TRBJ1-1, with TRBD1 as a possible D gene (6 bases). CDR1 SGHAT and CDR2 FQNNGV come from the germline V gene. The CDR3 extends over 16 amino acids. Trimming cost V 1 base and J 5 bases, with 17 bases left between them. The CDR3 reads CASSLGSAGARTEAFF. The DNA of the CDR3 is TGTGCCAGCAGCTTAGGGTCGGCGGGGGCGCGGACTGAAGCTTTCTTT.

The chain combines TRBV28 with TRBJ2-1; 7 bases match TRBD2. The CDR3 spans 17 residues. CDR1 MDHEN and CDR2 SYDVKM come from the germline V gene. V gave up 3 bases and J gave up 2 bases; unmatched junction bases: 10. CDR3: CASSFPSSGTPYNEQFF. The CDR3 coding sequence is TGTGCCAGCAGTTTTCCCTCAAGCGGGACCCCCTACAATGAGCAGTTCTTC. Combining the CDR3 with reference TRBV28 and TRBJ2-1 gives the whole variable domain DVKVTQSSRYLVKRTGEKVFLECVQDMDHENMFWYRQDPGLGLRLIYFSYDVKMKEKGDIPEGYSVSREKKERFSLILESASTNQTSMYLCASSFPSSGTPYNEQFFGPGTRLTVL.

The table lists this clonotype with many counts. V is TRBV19 and J is TRBJ1-1, with a possible D match to TRBD1 (6 bases). The ends were cut back, 2 bases at V and 2 bases at J, with 18 bases in the middle. The CDR3 consists of 17 residues. CDR1 is LNHDA and CDR2 is SQIVND in the germline V gene (reference sequence). The chain's CDR3 is CASSILTAGGANTEAFF. The CDR3 DNA sequence: TGTGCCAGTAGTATACTCACCGCCGGGGGGGCAAACACTGAAGCTTTCTTT.

This clonotype came up a few times. The V and J genes are TRBV7-8 and TRBJ1-1; TRBD1 aligns across 8 bases. The junction had 9 bases not matched to a gene; V was cut back by 4 bases and J by 5 bases. The CDR3 spans 15 residues. The V gene's germline CDR1 is SGHVS and CDR2 FQNEAQ. CDR3 residues: CASSWVGQGTTEAFF. For the CDR3, the DNA is TGTGCCAGCAGCTGGGTAGGACAGGGTACGACTGAAGCTTTCTTT. Drawing the rest from reference TRBV7-8 and TRBJ1-1, the complete variable domain is GAGVSQSPRYKVAKRGQDVALRCDPISGHVSLFWYQQALGQGPEFLTYFQNEAQLDKSGLPSDRFFAERPEGSVSTLKIQRTQQEDSAVYLCASSWVGQGTTEAFFGQGTRLTVV.

This clonotype was counted at least ten times. V is TRBV5-1 and J is TRBJ2-7, with D possibly TRBD1 on 6 matching bases. There are 17 residues in the CDR3. Per germline, CDR1 SGHRS and CDR2 YFSETQ. Trimming removed 5 bases at V and 3 bases at J, with 24 bases between. The CDR3 DNA reads TGCGCCAGCAGTTTTCACTCTCTGACAGGTGCAAGCTACGAGCAGTACTTC. Its protein product is CASSFHSLTGASYEQYF.

At least ten counts were recorded for this clonotype. CDR3 protein: CASSLPDREETQYF. The CDR3 nucleotides are TGTGCCAGCAGCCTGCCCGACAGGGAGGAGACCCAGTACTTC. The V call is TRBV7-8, the J call TRBJ2-5; 7 bases are a match to TRBD1. This CDR3 comprises 14 residues. V shed 5 bases, J shed 5 bases, and the junction held 8 bases outside the gene matches. Germline CDR1 reads SGHVS; CDR2 reads FQNEAQ.

The rearrangement uses TRBV5-1 and TRBJ1-2; 7 bases align to TRBD1. The length of the CDR3 is 15 residues. With 1 base clipped from V and 3 bases from J, the junction kept 6 bases outside the gene matches. Germline CDR1 is SGHRS and CDR2 is YFSETQ. In DNA, the CDR3 is TGCGCCAGCAGCTTGTCCGGCAGGGGGGACTATGGCTACACCTTC. As protein: CASSLSGRGDYGYTF. Full variable domain (rest looked up from reference TRBV5-1 and TRBJ1-2): KAGVTQTPRYLIKTRGQQVTLSCSPISGHRSVSWYQQTPGQGLQFLFEYFSETQRNKGNFPGRFSGRQFSNSRSEMNVSTLELGDSALYLCASSLSGRGDYGYTFGSGTRLTVV.

This clonotype was counted ten times or more. The J gene is TRBJ1-5, the V gene TRBV28; D not resolved. From germline, CDR1 is MDHEN and CDR2 SYDVKM. This CDR3 has 13 residues. With 6 bases removed from V and 2 bases from J, the gap between germline ends came to 8 bases. CDR3 residues: CASRTSGNQPQHF. As DNA, the CDR3 is TGTGCCAGCAGAACTAGCGGCAATCAGCCCCAGCATTTT.

This clonotype turned up a few times. The chain employs TRBV20-1 and TRBJ1-2, with D unresolved. The CDR3 sequence is 13 residues long. The germline CDR1 and CDR2 sequences are DFQATT and SNEGSKA (reference sequence). Trimming took 1 base from V and 0 from J, leaving 6 bases between them. CDR3 bases: TGCAGTGCTAGAGCCAGTTCTAACTATGGCTACACCTTC. Its translation is CSARASSNYGYTF.